The 2 T cell receptor beta chains in this list originate from one sample, sequenced in a study of T cell responses to AZD1222 COVID-19 vaccine (dated by TCRdb to the early 2020s). The protocol used for the library was the immunoSEQ multiplex PCR assay. TCRdb's version of the immuneACCESS table is confined to in-frame rearrangements and falls short of the full clone set. An unresolved V gene accounts for under half of the shortfall where checked; the remainder is of unknown origin. Across this sample there are tens of thousands of clones, with around 84% seen only once. The ten largest account for 10% to 15% of the sample. What this sample's time point label stands for: baseline before first vaccination. The starting material was peripheral blood, obtained on day 0 of AZD1222 vaccination. The receptors stem from an adult in good health.

The chain employs TRBV7-8 and TRBJ1-2; D ambiguous. V was shortened by 0 bases and J by 0 bases, with 2 bases between the two germline ends. This CDR3 comprises 13 residues. The germline V gene encodes CDR1 SGHVS and CDR2 FQNEAQ. The CDR3 sequence: CASSLAANYGYTF. For the CDR3, the DNA is TGTGCCAGCAGCTTAGCAGCTAACTATGGCTACACCTTC.

The chain employs TRBV9 and TRBJ2-7, with D unresolved. With 0 bases removed from V and 7 bases from J, the gap between germline ends came to 14 bases. Looked up from germline, CDR1 is SGDLS and CDR2 is YYNGEE. The CDR3 length is 14 residues. Here the CDR3 reads CASSVDPNFGEQYF. CDR3 coding DNA: TGTGCCAGCAGCGTAGATCCGAACTTCGGGGAGCAGTACTTC.